This record concerns one T cell receptor beta chain sequence. Its recognized antigen is unknown. Base qualities are not recorded, but no much larger clone differs from it by a single base. Trimming takes 2 bases from V and 5 bases from J, and the germline ends sit 16 bases apart. Measured from the cysteine to the phenylalanine, the CDR3 is 16 residues long. Only CDR3 DNA remains: 48 bases, in frame from the first base. The germline V gene provides CDR1 SGDLS and CDR2 YYNGEE. The cohort was made up of hundreds of healthy bone marrow donors. At the time of sampling, all cohort members were nominally healthy, though unrecorded immune exposures were likely present. The donor tested CMV seronegative and was one of the 352 seronegative cohort members. A peripheral blood sample was collected from each donor, and TCR beta sequencing was performed on peripheral blood mononuclear cells. Genomic DNA was extracted from the blood cell samples with the Qiagen DNeasy Blood Extraction Kit.

The source of the sample is a study of cytomegalovirus exposure and HLA in healthy donors (dated by TCRdb to between 2016 and 2019). For the study in its entirety: An earlier analysis of around 600 of the donors reported 276 Gb of sequence data and about 100 million unique TCR beta sequences from some 180 million T cells. The number of donors typed differed by locus, with about 629-630 for A, B, C, DRB1 and DQB1, approximately 500 for DQA1, under 610 for DPA1, and around 430 for DPB1. Besides the first cohort of 666 subjects, a separate validation cohort made up of over 95 different subjects was used. On average, around 230,000 unique TCR beta nucleotide sequences were sequenced per donor among 398 genotyped donors of the cohort, with about 17% of those sequences being non-productive. The study combined high-throughput TCR immunosequencing, statistical association of individual TCRs with disease status, and machine learning to predict cytomegalovirus infection status. All discovery cohort repertoires had been generated on a single sequencing platform. The later analysis used no new phenotypic data to find candidate immune exposures, relying instead on TCR beta sequences and their occurrence across donors. Because of strong linkage in the cohort, four to six DR-DQ haplotypes were treated as single units for association and clustering. Roughly 300 gigabases of sequencing data and 70 million to 85 million unique TCR sequences were included in an early release covering over 600 HLA-typed donors. The study profiled the T cell repertoires of 550 to 700 subjects by immunosequencing and related them to cytomegalovirus serostatus. Donor age, sex, ethnicity and CMV serostatus were compiled together with the repertoire data. The study aimed to test whether signatures of past pathogen exposure could be identified by cataloging public T cell receptors. A later analysis re-examined previously published TCR beta repertoires from 500 to 700 donors and added high-resolution HLA genotyping to investigate patterns of TCR occurrence. Among the roughly 400 genotyped donors, under 90% belonged to the genetic ancestry cluster associated with self-reported Caucasian donors. HLA typing covered class I and class II loci at four-digit resolution. In a later genetic analysis, genome-wide SNP genotypes for about 55% of the 666 donors were used, and that subset was treated as a discovery cohort. An earlier analysis of several hundred of the donors applied high-throughput TCR beta sequencing to assess whether each TCR beta V gene segment acted as functional or pseudogenic. General study outcomes and caveats: A later analysis reported that several top co-occurrence clusters appeared linked to parvovirus B19, influenza, CMV and Epstein-Barr virus. Most TCR sequences were seen in very few donors, while some public TCRs were found in many individuals. Because the 87-base-pair reads could not distinguish some IMGT-functional V segments, including TRBV6-2 and TRBV6-3, those segments were excluded. An association between a missense DCLRE1C variant and V-gene and J-gene trimming of TCR beta chains was found in a later genetic analysis and replicated in an independent cohort. The only immune exposure information available for the cohort was CMV serostatus. Because counts were too low, some 17 rarely observed V segments, including chromosome 9 orphons, were left out of the earlier analysis of a few hundred of the donors. In an earlier analysis of some 640 of the donors, most TCR beta V segments were observed in productive rearrangements about 90% or about 30% of the time, broadly matching IMGT annotations. Most CMV-associated TCR beta chains appeared to be HLA-restricted in a later analysis, and the HLA associations seemed to be driven largely by CMV exposure. In vitro tests confirmed that a few of the cytomegalovirus-associated TCR beta chains recognize cytomegalovirus antigens. Correlated functional status among segregating V segments might reflect linkage disequilibrium, but an unknown experimental factor could not be ruled out. In this cohort, only TCR beta chains were sequenced, and detectable features were limited by the absence of alpha or paired-chain data. According to the authors, the approach could potentially be generalized to other disease states and immunological phenotypes. In a later analysis, HLA-associated TCR beta chains were found to be more clonally expanded and to have lower generation probabilities than equally common non-associated chains. In a later analysis, TCR association rates were found to vary across HLA loci, with the most associated TCRs seen for DRB1 alleles and the fewest for HLA-C alleles. In a later analysis, some 17,000 TCR beta sequences were associated with specific HLA alleles at a false discovery rate of 0.05. Sequencing depth was assumed to be roughly uniform across donors in the presence/absence analyses, though that assumption may not hold. The classifier was reported to diagnose cytomegalovirus status with high specificity and sensitivity in both the original and validation cohorts. A further reported finding was that TCR beta sequences accurately predicted the HLA-A and HLA-B alleles for most subjects in the first cohort. Because HLA typing was missing for some donors at each locus, association tests included only the typed subset. When HLA alleles, especially DR and DQ, strongly co-occurred, attributing TCR associations to individual alleles was difficult. The sequencing pipeline was judged likely to have produced a cluster of highly shared sequence variants as a technical artifact. The study gave a list of under 200 TCR beta chains associated with cytomegalovirus. A later genetic analysis reported fewer N-insertions in productive TCRs among donors in an Asian-associated ancestry cluster than the roughly 690-donor mean.

Library preparation employed the immunoSEQ multiplex PCR assay. A mixture of 60 forward primers for TCR Vbeta segments and 13 reverse primers for TCR Jbeta segments was used in the multiplex PCR. The CDR3 region of rearranged TCR beta genes was amplified from genomic DNA by a multiplex PCR assay. The amplified TCR beta libraries were sequenced on the Illumina HiSeq System as 87-base-pair reads. The original pipeline was this. A later analysis tallied some 79 million unique TCR beta chains across the 650 to 750 repertoires, and approximately 9.9 million of those chains were shared by two or more donors. A nearest-neighbor algorithm error-corrected the raw reads and collapsed the reads into unique sequences, merging closely related sequences to remove PCR and sequencing errors. Alignment of CDR3 sequences to IMGT reference sequences was used to assign V, D and J gene segments. Each retained sequence needed at least a six-nucleotide match to both a V gene segment and a J gene segment. A rearrangement counted as productive if the CDR3 had no stop codons and remained in frame with V and J, and every other rearrangement counted as non-productive. CDR3 was defined by IMGT convention, running from the second conserved V-encoded cysteine to the conserved J-encoded phenylalanine. The earlier analysis of 500 to 600 of the donors excluded sequences that lacked an unambiguous match to a single V gene segment. In an earlier analysis of approximately 500 of the donors, a V segment was called functional when productive rearrangements were above 56.7%, and segregating when the standard deviation between donors exceeded 5%. A statistical classification framework was built for diagnosing cytomegalovirus status from the catalog of TCR beta chain sequences. A later analysis assigned V and J genes by comparing TCR nucleotide sequences with IMGT/GENE-DB human TR gene sequences. Using the TCRdist pipeline, a later analysis assigned CDR3 sequences along with most-parsimonious VDJ recombination scenarios. A later analysis defined each TCR beta chain by its CDR3 amino acid sequence plus V-gene family, and excluded reads lacking a unique V-gene family. As a way to deal with suspected cross-contamination and a sequencing artifact, a later analysis dropped 450 to 600 nucleotide sequences that were highly shared and had low generation probability. A later analysis calculated a clonal expansion index for each public chain from normalized within-repertoire ranks of inferred template counts. In a later analysis, generation probabilities were computed using a VDJ recombination model fitted to out-of-frame rearrangements, and the results were checked against IGoR. In a later analysis, TCR-TCR, TCR-HLA and TCR-CMV co-occurrence was scored with hypergeometric tests, and a repertoire-size bias correction was applied to TCR pairs. False discovery rates were estimated in a later analysis by permuting HLA or CMV assignments 20 times. A later analysis grouped co-occurring TCRs with DBSCAN, adding TCRdist sequence similarity when clustering within HLA-allele-positive subsets. Co-occurrence clustering excluded repertoires with fewer than 30,000 or more than 120,000 public chains, plus five with anomalous nucleotide sharing. TCRdb carries this immuneACCESS record with in-frame sequences only. Its versions omit some clonotypes, under half of them owing to an unresolved V gene in the studies checked, with the rest unexplained. V and J calls and clone size follow that table, whereas D and trimming were derived from the DNA. Here the sample has around 110,000 clones; around 77% occur a single time. Approximately 4.2% of the sample is taken by the ten largest.

The chain is encoded by TRBV9 joined to TRBJ2-2; the D segment could be TRBD1, given 6 matching bases. Sequencing input: PBMCs. This TCR was recovered from a male donor in good health and CMV-seronegative. The DNA reads TGTGCCAGCAGCGTCCGGCCACAGGGATGGACCGGGGAGCTGTTTTTT. Its translation is CASSVRPQGWTGELFF.